This T cell receptor (beta chain) was found in a study of cytomegalovirus exposure and HLA in healthy donors. Measured with immunoSEQ multiplex PCR; TCRdb has only the in-frame clones, and not every one. The profile covers approximately 82,000 clones, with 85% to 95% appearing a single time and approximately 0.73% taken by the ten largest. V was clipped by 3 bases and J by 4 bases; unmatched bases: 6. CDR1 SGDLS and CDR2 YYNGEE come from the germline V gene. The CDR3 is 15 amino acids. The rearrangement uses TRBV9 and TRBJ1-5; 8 positions match TRBD1. Material for sequencing was PBMCs. The TCR sequence derives from a woman aged 18-29 years in good health and CMV-seronegative. This CDR3 is CASSAGQGVNQPQHF. In DNA, the CDR3 is TGTGCCAGCAGCGCCGGACAGGGAGTAAATCAGCCCCAGCATTTT. Supplemented by reference TRBV9 and TRBJ1-5, the full variable domain reads DSGVTQTPKHLITATGQRVTLRCSPRSGDLSVYWYQQSLDQGLQFLIQYYNGEERAKGNILERFSAQQFPDLHSELNLSSLELGDSALYFCASSAGQGVNQPQHFGDGTRLSIL.